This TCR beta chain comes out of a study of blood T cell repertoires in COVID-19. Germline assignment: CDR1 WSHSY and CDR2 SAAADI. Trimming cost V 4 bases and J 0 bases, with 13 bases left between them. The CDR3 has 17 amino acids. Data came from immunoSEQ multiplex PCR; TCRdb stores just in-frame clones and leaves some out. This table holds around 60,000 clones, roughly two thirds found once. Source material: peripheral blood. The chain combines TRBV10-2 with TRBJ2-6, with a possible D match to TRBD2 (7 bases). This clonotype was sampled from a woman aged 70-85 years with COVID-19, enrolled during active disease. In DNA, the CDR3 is TGCGCCAGCAGTGGAGGGAGGGGGAACTCTGGGGCCAACGTCCTGACTTTC. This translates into CASSGGRGNSGANVLTF.